The next 26 T cell receptor beta chains were all read from a single sample in a study of vaccination effects on CD4 cells after COVID-19. This table comes from immunoSEQ multiplex PCR, and its TCRdb copy is limited to in-frame clones, with some not included. The table lists 50,000 to 70,000 clones, 72% of them singletons, with under 30% in the top ten. No antigen has been assigned to these receptors. Cultured cells yielded isolated CD4+ T cells after approximately nine days. The sequenced sample was CD4+ T cells from PBMCs cultured without peptide, obtained before COVID-19 vaccination. The receptors were sampled from a human donor who had a prior SARS-CoV-2 infection.

The CDR3 is CASSSGGQGAGNTIYF. The CDR3 DNA follows: TGTGCCAGCAGCTCCGGAGGACAGGGGGCGGGAAACACCATATATTTT. The V gene is TRBV9, the J gene TRBJ1-3; 11 nucleotides agree with TRBD1. V lost 4 bases and J lost 4; bases outside the gene matches: 7. CDR3 size: 16 residues. Germline V gives CDR1 SGDLS, CDR2 YYNGEE.

In this sample, this clone turned up a few times. The J gene is TRBJ2-2, the V gene TRBV9, with a weak D call TRBD2 (6 bases). The CDR3 has 16 residues. V shed 0 bases and J shed 1 base, with 10 bases lying between them. CDR1 is SGDLS, CDR2 YYNGEE, per germline. CDR3 in amino acids: CASSVDLGGNTGELFF. CDR3 in DNA: TGTGCCAGCAGCGTAGACCTGGGGGGGAACACCGGGGAGCTGTTTTTT.

The chain uses TRBV7-2 and TRBJ2-7, with unresolved D. The V gene lost 5 bases and the J gene lost 0 bases, with 11 bases spanning the gap. The CDR3 has 14 residues. Looked up from germline, CDR1 is SGHTA and CDR2 is FQGNSA. CDR3: CASSPRLSSYEQYF. The CDR3 nucleotides read TGTGCCAGCAGCCCCCGGTTGAGCTCCTACGAGCAGTACTTC. Based on the CDR3 plus reference TRBV7-2 and TRBJ2-7, the full variable domain is GAGVSQSPSNKVTEKGKDVELRCDPISGHTALYWYRQSLGQGLEFLIYFQGNSAPDKSGLPSDRFSAERTGGSVSTLTIQRTQQEDSAVYLCASSPRLSSYEQYFGPGTRLTVT.

The chain uses TRBV6-2 or TRBV6-3 and TRBJ2-7; perhaps TRBD1 as D (5 bases). V lost 6 bases and J 3 bases, leaving 9 bases between the germline ends. Germline V lookup: CDR1 MNHEY, CDR2 SVGEGT. This CDR3 region has 12 residues. CDR3 residues: CASSTRVYEQYF. CDR3 in DNA: TGTGCCAGCAGCACCAGGGTCTACGAGCAGTACTTC.

The CDR3 sequence: CASSTGLAVLSDTQYF. CDR3 DNA sequence: TGTGCCAGCAGCACTGGACTAGCGGTATTGTCAGATACGCAGTATTTT. V gene TRBV5-4 combines with J gene TRBJ2-3; 10 bases align to TRBD2. J gave up 4 bases and V 4 bases, and 9 bases lay outside the gene matches. Germline CDR1 is SGHNT and CDR2 is YYREEE (reference sequence). CDR3 length: 16 amino acids. Together with reference TRBV5-4 and TRBJ2-3, the CDR3 gives the full variable domain: ETGVTQSPTHLIKTRGQQVTLRCSSQSGHNTVSWYQQALGQGPQFIFQYYREEENGRGNFPPRFSGLQFPNYSSELNVNALELDDSALYLCASSTGLAVLSDTQYFGPGTRLTVL.

The V gene is TRBV10-3, the J gene TRBJ2-2; D not certain. Trimming shortened V by 5 bases and J by 7 bases, and 17 bases separated the two germline ends. Germline CDR1 reads ENHRY; CDR2 reads SYGVKD. CDR3 size: 15 residues. This CDR3 reads CAISSPWPRGGELFF. CDR3 nucleotides: TGTGCCATCAGTTCCCCGTGGCCCCGCGGCGGGGAGCTGTTTTTT.

The gene calls are TRBV9 and TRBJ2-2, with D hard to call. CDR3 length: 14 residues. With 3 bases removed from V and 0 bases from J, the gap between germline ends came to 6 bases. Germline-derived CDR1 and CDR2 are SGDLS and YYNGEE. The CDR3: CASSALTNTGELFF. The CDR3 coding sequence is TGTGCCAGCAGCGCCTTAACGAACACCGGGGAGCTGTTTTTT.

The sample holds one count of this clone. This chain joins TRBV5-1 and TRBJ2-7; D not certain. Looked up from germline, CDR1 is SGHRS and CDR2 is YFSETQ. Trimming stripped 4 bases from V and 4 bases from J, with 18 bases between. The CDR3 is made up of 15 amino acids. The chain's CDR3 is CASSQYQASPYEQYF. In DNA form, the CDR3 reads TGCGCCAGCAGCCAGTACCAGGCCTCTCCGTACGAGCAGTACTTC.

The CDR3 loop is CASSWTRQEYNSPLHF. DNA of the CDR3: TGCGCCAGCAGCTGGACCCGACAGGAATATAATTCACCCCTCCACTTT. J is TRBJ1-6 and V is TRBV5-1; D perhaps matches TRBD1 (6 bases). Germline CDR1 is SGHRS and CDR2 is YFSETQ. V lost 3 bases, J lost 4 bases, and 14 bases lay in between. The CDR3 consists of 16 residues.

Here the CDR3 DNA reads TGTGCCAGCAGCTCGCCAAACTATGGCTACACCTTC. Translation: CASSSPNYGYTF. The V call is TRBV12-3 or TRBV12-4, the J call TRBJ1-2; D gene uncertain. The CDR3 loop spans 12 amino acids. Trimming pared 6 bases from V and 2 bases from J, leaving 7 bases between.

This chain connects TRBV12-5 to TRBJ1-1; no reliable D call. V shed 2 bases and J shed 1 base, with 5 bases lying between them. The CDR3 is 13 amino acids. Germline values: CDR1 LGHNT, CDR2 FRNRAP. CDR3 sequence (DNA): TGTGCTAGTGGTTTGAAGGCGAACACTGAAGCTTTCTTT. This gives the protein CASGLKANTEAFF.

This sequence joins TRBV4-3 and TRBJ2-1; maybe TRBD1 (5 bases). The CDR3 has 17 residues. Germline V gives CDR1 LGHNA, CDR2 YSLEER. The V end was cut by 2 bases, the J end by 6 bases, with 20 bases between. CDR3 loop: CASSQREATGVPNEQFF. CDR3 nucleotides: TGCGCCAGCAGCCAAAGAGAGGCCACAGGAGTACCCAATGAGCAGTTCTTC.

The rearrangement uses TRBV6-5 and TRBJ2-7, with 15 bases identical to TRBD2. The V and J ends lost 2 bases and 5 bases, in that order; junction bases with no gene match: 4. Germline values: CDR1 MNHEY, CDR2 SVGAGI. CDR3 size: 16 residues. The CDR3 spells CASSYGRTSGRDEQYF. DNA of the CDR3: TGTGCCAGCAGTTACGGCCGGACTAGCGGGAGGGACGAGCAGTACTTC.

The chain combines TRBV15 with TRBJ2-7, with D perhaps TRBD1 or TRBD2 (5 bases each). Germline V gene lookup returns CDR1 LNHNV and CDR2 YYDKDF (reference sequence). V lost 3 bases to trimming and J lost 3 bases, with 12 bases between them. The CDR3 extends over 14 amino acids. CDR3: CATSRGTADYEQYF. CDR3 sequence (DNA): TGTGCCACCAGCAGGGGGACGGCCGACTACGAGCAGTACTTC.

The gene calls are TRBV28 and TRBJ2-7; D ambiguous. Germline V gene lookup returns CDR1 MDHEN and CDR2 SYDVKM. V gave up 6 bases and J gave up 2 bases, with 11 bases separating them. The CDR3 consists of 13 residues. The CDR3 is CASRGSPPYEQYF. The CDR3 nucleotides are TGTGCCAGCAGGGGTAGCCCTCCCTACGAGCAGTACTTC.

V and J are TRBV7-2 and TRBJ2-2; unclear D gene. Germline V CDR1 and CDR2: SGHTA, FQGNSA. The CDR3 length is 13 residues. The V gene lost 5 bases and the J gene lost 2 bases, with 6 bases spanning the gap. The CDR3 is CASSPGNTGELFF. CDR3 sequence (DNA): TGTGCCAGCAGCCCAGGAAACACCGGGGAGCTGTTTTTT. The variable domain in full, with the rest retrieved from reference TRBV7-2 and TRBJ2-2, is GAGVSQSPSNKVTEKGKDVELRCDPISGHTALYWYRQSLGQGLEFLIYFQGNSAPDKSGLPSDRFSAERTGGSVSTLTIQRTQQEDSAVYLCASSPGNTGELFFGEGSRLTVL.

This clone was seen a few times. The genes are TRBV19 and TRBJ1-1, with D maybe TRBD1 (5 bases). The ends were cut back, 4 bases at V and 7 bases at J, with 16 bases in the middle. The CDR3 spans 14 residues. CDR1 and CDR2 (germline): LNHDA, SQIVND (reference sequence). In DNA, the CDR3 is TGTGCCAGTAGTACCCTAGTGGGGGAGGGTGAAGCTTTCTTT. As protein: CASSTLVGEGEAFF.

The chain combines TRBV3-1 (or the pseudogene TRBV3-2) with TRBJ1-1; TRBD1 aligns across 7 bases. The CDR3 spans 17 residues. V lost 1 base to trimming and J lost 3 bases; unmatched junction nucleotides: 11. CDR1 is LGHDT and CDR2 is YNNKEL in the germline V gene (reference sequence). The chain's CDR3 is CASSQAGQVGMDTEAFF. CDR3 DNA: TGTGCCAGCAGCCAAGCAGGACAGGTGGGGATGGACACTGAAGCTTTCTTT.

The rearrangement links TRBV12-2 to TRBJ2-3; TRBD2 was called by the table and not checked on the DNA. TRBV12-2 represents a pseudogene. The CDR3 spans 13 residues. CDR3 sequence reads: CASRDSGTDTQYF. CDR3 DNA sequence: TGTGCAAGTCGCGATAGCGGCACAGATACGCAGTATTTT.

The chain couples TRBV18 to TRBJ2-7; D gene uncertain. This CDR3 has 14 residues. Germline V gene lookup returns CDR1 KGHSH and CDR2 LQKENI. With 2 bases removed from V and 3 bases from J, the gap between germline ends came to 11 bases. For the CDR3, the DNA is TGTGCCAGCTCACCAGGGGTCACCCTCTACGAGCAGTACTTC. Amino acids: CASSPGVTLYEQYF.

This chain uses TRBV25-1 with TRBJ2-3; D tentatively reads TRBD1 or TRBD2 (6 bases each). Per germline, CDR1 MGHDK and CDR2 SYGVNS. The length of the CDR3 is 14 residues. Trimming shortened V by 5 bases and J by 3 bases, and 12 bases separated the two germline ends. The CDR3 protein is CASSWGAETDTQYF. The CDR3 DNA reads as TGTGCCAGCAGTTGGGGGGCCGAGACAGATACGCAGTATTTT.

The chain has TRBV7-2 and TRBJ2-1; 10 bases map to TRBD2. V was clipped by 4 bases and J by 7 bases; unmatched bases: 10. Germline V gives CDR1 SGHTA, CDR2 FQGNSA. This CDR3 spans 16 amino acids. The DNA for the CDR3 is TGTGCCAGCAGCTGGTCTAGCGGGAGCGGGGCAAATGAGCAGTTCTTC. Amino acids: CASSWSSGSGANEQFF.

J is TRBJ2-1 and V is TRBV6-6; unclear D gene. This CDR3 region has 14 residues. Germline CDR1 and CDR2: MNHNY and SVGAGI (reference sequence). V was trimmed by 0 bases and J by 7 bases, leaving 10 bases between them. The CDR3 region is CASSYSDRTNEQFF. CDR3 sequence (DNA): TGTGCCAGCAGTTACTCCGACCGAACAAATGAGCAGTTCTTC.

The chain has TRBV6-5 and TRBJ1-5; a weak D match, TRBD1 (5 bases). There are 15 residues in the CDR3. Trimming shortened V by 0 bases and J by 9 bases, and 15 bases separated the two germline ends. Germline-derived CDR1 and CDR2 are MNHEY and SVGAGI. CDR3 in amino acids: CASSYSMGGIGPQHF. The CDR3 nucleotides are TGTGCCAGCAGTTACTCGATGGGGGGTATTGGGCCCCAGCATTTT.

The chain joins TRBV7-2 to TRBJ2-1; no clear D gene. Germline V CDR1 and CDR2: SGHTA, FQGNSA. This CDR3 spans 13 amino acids. Trimming took off 6 bases at V and 5 bases at J, with 11 bases between the two ends. The CDR3 is CASSRWADNEQFF. CDR3 sequence (DNA): TGTGCCAGCAGTAGGTGGGCGGACAATGAGCAGTTCTTC. Based on the CDR3 plus reference TRBV7-2 and TRBJ2-1, the full variable domain is GAGVSQSPSNKVTEKGKDVELRCDPISGHTALYWYRQSLGQGLEFLIYFQGNSAPDKSGLPSDRFSAERTGGSVSTLTIQRTQQEDSAVYLCASSRWADNEQFFGPGTRLTVL.

V and J are TRBV18 and TRBJ2-3; 8 bases map to TRBD2. CDR1 is KGHSH, CDR2 LQKENI, per germline. The CDR3 runs 17 residues. V shed 4 bases, J shed 0 bases, and the junction held 9 bases outside the gene matches. CDR3 protein: CASSLLRTSTSTDTQYF. In DNA form, the CDR3 reads TGTGCCAGCTCACTACTACGGACTAGCACTAGCACAGATACGCAGTATTTT.